This is a list of T cell receptor beta chains from one sample in a study of regulatory T cells in long-lasting Graves disease. TCRdb re-called the multiplex PCR reads through MiXCR, storing one row per CDR3 protein. The sample holds a few hundred thousand distinct CDR3 sequences, approximately 15% seen once. These same data were also listed under a study on T cells in Graves' hyperthyroidism and ophthalmopathy.

The specimen was peripheral blood mononuclear cells (PBMCs), collected at new diagnosis, from a patient treated with antithyroid drugs. The receptor source for this set is a middle-aged man with Graves disease. The CDR3 runs from the conserved cysteine through the conserved F or W. D genes are given only for firm matches. Clone size is shown for a subset of rows, as once, few, many or a class of expanded clone.

clone size | J gene | D gene | V gene | CDR3 protein | CDR3 DNA
few | TRBJ2-5 | - | TRBV20-1 | CSAAHWGETQYF | TGCAGTGCCGCCCACTGGGGAGAGACCCAGTACTTC
- | TRBJ2-4 | TRBD1 | TRBV18 | CASSTWTGGMVNIQYF | TGTGCCAGCTCAACCTGGACAGGGGGCATGGTTAACATTCAGTACTTC
many | TRBJ1-1 | - | TRBV3-1 | CASSQEDRGGPRGAFF | TGTGCCAGCAGCCAAGAGGATAGGGGAGGCCCTCGAGGAGCTTTCTTT
few | TRBJ1-1 | - | TRBV6-2/TRBV6-3 | CASSYLGEAFF | TGTGCCAGCAGTTACCTGGGTGAGGCTTTCTTT
- | TRBJ1-1 | TRBD1 | TRBV9 | CASSTDPGGYEAFF | TGTGCCAGCAGCACCGACCCAGGGGGCTATGAAGCTTTCTTT
many | TRBJ2-3 | - | TRBV28 | CASSLASGSVDTQYF | TGTGCCAGCAGTTTGGCGTCGGGAAGTGTTGATACGCAGTATTTT
- | TRBJ2-7 | - | TRBV28 | CASSRSGTSAYEQYF | TGTGCCAGCAGCCGCTCGGGGACATCAGCCTACGAGCAGTACTTC
many | TRBJ2-1 | TRBD2 | TRBV7-6 | CASSSTRLAGEGNEQFF | TGTGCCAGCAGCTCGACTCGGCTAGCGGGGGAAGGGAATGAGCAGTTCTTC
many | TRBJ2-2 | TRBD1 | TRBV2 | CASSVDRGVGELFF | TGTGCCAGCAGTGTAGACAGGGGGGTCGGGGAGCTGTTTTTT
- | TRBJ2-3 | - | TRBV19 | CASRSRGGAELVPYATDTQYF | TGTGCCAGTAGATCCCGTGGGGGGGCCGAGCTTGTCCCCTATGCCACAGATACGCAGTATTTT